This is a list of T cell receptor beta chains from one sample in a study of cytomegalovirus exposure and HLA in healthy donors. Some clones are missing from TCRdb's copy, which holds only in-frame ones; the method was immunoSEQ multiplex PCR. The sample has around 190,000 clones; roughly 85% are singletons. Input material: PBMCs. The source is a woman aged 50 to 60 in good health and CMV-seronegative. The CDR3 runs from the conserved cysteine through the conserved F or W. Each record gives: J gene, clone size, D gene, V gene, CDR3 DNA, CDR3 protein. A D gene is named only where the DNA matches it firmly. Not every row has a clone size; where given, it reads once, few, many or a size class.

>TRBJ2-7|NA|NA|TRBV5-5
TGTGCCAGCAGCCCGGACATCCTTGGGTACGAGCAGTACTTC
CASSPDILGYEQYF
>TRBJ2-5|NA|TRBD2|TRBV7-8
TGTGCCAGCAGCCCTACGTACGGGAGGCTCCAAGAGACCCAGTACTTC
CASSPTYGRLQETQYF
>TRBJ2-3|NA|TRBD2|TRBV27
TGTGCCAGCAGTTTGGGGCCGGGGGGATGGGATACGCAGTATTTT
CASSLGPGGWDTQYF
>TRBJ2-7|NA|TRBD2|TRBV5-4
TGTGCCAGCAGCTTGATTGGATCGCGGGAGGCCGGCGAGCAGTACTTC
CASSLIGSREAGEQYF
>TRBJ2-3|NA|TRBD2|TRBV6-5
TGTGCCAGCAGTCCGACTAGCGGGGATACAGATACGCAGTATTTT
CASSPTSGDTDTQYF
>TRBJ1-5|NA|NA|TRBV5-8
TGTGCCAGCAGCCTCCGGAGCAATCAGCCCCAGCATTTT
CASSLRSNQPQHF
>TRBJ2-1|NA|NA|TRBV7-9
TGTGCCAGCAGCCTGATATCAGGGGTAAAAGAGCAGTTCTTC
CASSLISGVKEQFF
>TRBJ2-3|once|TRBD2|TRBV5-5
TGTGCCAGCGGTATAGCGGGAGCTTTCACAGATACGCAGTATTTT
CASGIAGAFTDTQYF
>TRBJ1-5|NA|TRBD1|TRBV4-1
TGCGCCAGCAGCCAAGATCTGGGACAGGGGACGAAGCCCCAGCATTTT
CASSQDLGQGTKPQHF
>TRBJ1-5|NA|NA|TRBV28
TGTGCCAGCGTCAACGGAGGGGAGGGACAGCCCCAGCATTTT
CASVNGGEGQPQHF
>TRBJ1-1|NA|NA|TRBV28
TGTGCCAGCAGCCGCCGGGGGGCAAGAACTGAAGCTTTCTTT
CASSRRGARTEAFF
>TRBJ1-2|NA|NA|TRBV6-5
TGTGCCAGCAGTTCAGGGTCTGGCTACACCTTC
CASSSGSGYTF
>TRBJ1-5|NA|TRBD1|TRBV6-1
TGTGCCAGCAGTGAAGCGGGACAGGGAAGAGAGACCCAGCATTTT
CASSEAGQGRETQHF